These 28 T cell receptor beta chains originate from one sample sequenced in a study of cytomegalovirus exposure and HLA in healthy donors. The PCR employed 60 Vbeta primers together with 13 Jbeta primers. Generated by immunoSEQ multiplex PCR, the TCRdb table keeps only in-frame clones and is missing some. Of 100,000 to 150,000 clones listed, about 74% are singletons. Sequenced: PBMCs. These receptors came from a woman aged 60-75 years in good health and CMV-seronegative.

Comment on this clone: Other DNA sequences of this sample code for an identical CDR3. This sequence joins TRBV9 and TRBJ1-1; 10 bases line up with TRBD1. Germline loops: CDR1 SGDLS, CDR2 YYNGEE. Germline trimming cut 4 bases from V and 2 bases from J; bases unmatched to any gene: 5. CDR3 size: 15 residues. This CDR3 reads CASSPRTGGNTEAFF. The CDR3 DNA reads as TGTGCCAGCAGCCCAAGGACAGGGGGTAACACTGAAGCTTTCTTT. Variable domain in full (rest from reference TRBV9 and TRBJ1-1): DSGVTQTPKHLITATGQRVTLRCSPRSGDLSVYWYQQSLDQGLQFLIQYYNGEERAKGNILERFSAQQFPDLHSELNLSSLELGDSALYFCASSPRTGGNTEAFFGQGTRLTVV.

This sequence joins TRBV7-9 and TRBJ1-1; 8 bases map to TRBD1. There are 16 residues in the CDR3. Germline V lookup: CDR1 SEHNR, CDR2 FQNEAQ (reference sequence). V lost 1 base to trimming and J lost 7 bases; unmatched junction nucleotides: 11. The CDR3 sequence is CASSLGQGNLPFEAFF. CDR3 sequence (DNA): TGTGCCAGCAGCTTAGGACAGGGGAATCTTCCTTTTGAAGCTTTCTTT.

The chain employs TRBV4-1 and TRBJ1-2; 9 nucleotides match TRBD1. The V gene end was trimmed by 1 base and the J gene end by 7 bases; junction bases not matched to a gene: 4. The CDR3 runs 14 residues. Germline assignment: CDR1 MGHRA and CDR2 YSYEKL. CDR3: CASSQGTGAGGYTF. The CDR3 bases are TGCGCCAGCAGCCAAGGGACAGGGGCGGGTGGCTACACCTTC.

This chain joins TRBV7-6 and TRBJ1-4, with TRBD1 matching 10 bases. Germline trimming cut 1 base from V and 10 bases from J; bases unmatched to any gene: 3. The CDR3 consists of 14 residues. Germline V lookup: CDR1 SGHVS, CDR2 FNYEAQ. CDR3 in DNA: TGTGCCAGCAGCTTAGGGACAGGGGGTGGAAAACTGTTTTTT. Translation: CASSLGTGGGKLFF.

This chain links TRBV10-3 with TRBJ1-1; D uncertain. CDR1 ENHRY and CDR2 SYGVKD come from the germline V gene. This CDR3 region has 16 residues. The V and J ends lost 6 bases and 1 base respectively, with 18 bases between them. The CDR3 region is CAIRPIASFANTEAFF. For the CDR3, the DNA is TGTGCCATCAGACCAATCGCGTCCTTCGCGAACACTGAAGCTTTCTTT.

The V gene is TRBV27, the J gene TRBJ2-3; D is uncertain. Trimming took 6 bases from V and 3 from J, leaving 7 bases between them. The CDR3 runs 12 residues. The germline V gene has CDR1 MNHEY and CDR2 SMNVEV (reference sequence). In DNA form, the CDR3 reads TGTGCCAGCAGGGTGGCAACAGATACGCAGTATTTT. Translation gives CASRVATDTQYF.

The table lists this clone with a count of one. This chain connects TRBV7-9 to TRBJ2-5; no definite D call. The J call may be mistaken, given a closer DNA end match to TRBJ2-7. The CDR3 has 13 amino acids. Per germline, CDR1 SEHNR and CDR2 FQNEAQ (reference sequence). The CDR3 DNA sequence: TGTGCCAGCAGCCCCCAACAGTCCTACGAGCAGTACTTC. Residues: CASSPQQSYEQYF.

This clone was observed a handful of times. The chain joins TRBV28 to TRBJ1-1; D gene unclear. Germline loops: CDR1 MDHEN, CDR2 SYDVKM. The CDR3 consists of 14 residues. V lost 4 bases and J lost 3, with 12 bases in between. Here the CDR3 reads CASSSGGADTEAFF. DNA of the CDR3: TGTGCCAGCAGTTCGGGTGGCGCGGACACTGAAGCTTTCTTT.

On this clone itself: At one end the junction does not follow the germline gene, possibly because of a read error. CDR3 nucleotides: TGTTCCAGCAGCTACGGACAGGGTGGCAGCACTGAAGCTTTCTTT. Translation: CSSSYGQGGSTEAFF. The V call is TRBV7-9, the J call TRBJ1-1, with 8 nucleotides matching TRBD1. Germline V CDR1 and CDR2: SEHNR, FQNEAQ (reference sequence). The CDR3 contains 15 residues.

In DNA form, the CDR3 reads TGTGCCAGCAGCCAGGGACTTATGAACACTGAAGCTTTCTTT. This gives the protein CASSQGLMNTEAFF. The V gene is TRBV6-5, the J gene TRBJ1-1; possibly TRBD1 for D (5 bases). This CDR3 is 14 amino acids long. CDR1 MNHEY and CDR2 SVGAGI come from the germline V gene. V was pared by 6 bases and J by 0 bases, with 11 bases between.

The chain joins TRBV7-9 to TRBJ2-7; 8 positions agree with TRBD2. The CDR3 contains 15 residues. V dropped 4 bases and J dropped 3; count of bases not matched to a gene: 8. Germline CDR1 SEHNR, CDR2 FQNEAQ (reference sequence). The CDR3 nucleotides read TGTGCCAGCAGCTCCGGGGGGGGTAACAGCTACGAGCAGTACTTC. It translates to CASSSGGGNSYEQYF. The variable domain in full, completed from reference TRBV7-9 and TRBJ2-7, reads DTGVSQNPRHKITKRGQNVTFRCDPISEHNRLYWYRQTLGQGPEFLTYFQNEAQLEKSRLLSDRFSAERPKGSFSTLEIQRTEQGDSAMYLCASSSGGGNSYEQYFGPGTRLTVT.

This clone showed up just once. V and J are TRBV29-1 and TRBJ1-1; 8 nucleotides match TRBD1. Per the germline V gene, CDR1 is SQVTM and CDR2 is ANQGSEA. Germline trimming cut 5 bases from V and 4 bases from J; bases unmatched to any gene: 6. The CDR3 consists of 13 residues. The CDR3 bases are TGCAGCGTTCTGCGACAGGGGCGCACTGAAGCTTTCTTT. It is translated as CSVLRQGRTEAFF.

This chain uses TRBV5-1 with TRBJ1-5, with 7 bases fitting TRBD1. CDR3 size: 15 residues. The junction had 8 bases not matched to a gene; V was cut back by 4 bases and J by 4 bases. Germline assignment: CDR1 SGHRS and CDR2 YFSETQ. CDR3 sequence reads: CASSITGTDNQPQHF. CDR3 in DNA: TGCGCCAGCAGCATAACCGGGACAGATAATCAGCCCCAGCATTTT.

This chain links TRBV27 with TRBJ2-6; no reliable D call. The CDR3 is 13 amino acids. Trimming removed 6 bases at V and 4 bases at J, with 7 bases between. Germline loops: CDR1 MNHEY, CDR2 SMNVEV (reference sequence). The chain's CDR3 is CASSASGANVLTF. The CDR3 DNA follows: TGTGCCAGCAGCGCGTCGGGGGCCAACGTCCTGACTTTC. The whole variable domain, remainder taken from reference TRBV27 and TRBJ2-6, is EAQVTQNPRYLITVTGKKLTVTCSQNMNHEYMSWYRQDPGLGLRQIYYSMNVEVTDKGDVPEGYKVSRKEKRNFPLILESPSPNQTSLYFCASSASGANVLTFGAGSRLTVL.

The rearrangement links TRBV5-5 to TRBJ2-7, with 13 positions matching TRBD2. The CDR3 has 18 amino acids. Germline assignment: CDR1 SGHKS and CDR2 YYEKEE (reference sequence). V lost 3 bases, J lost 4 bases, and 13 bases stayed unmatched. As DNA, the CDR3 is TGTGCCAGCAGCTGGAAACTAGCGGGGGGGCCTAGTTTTTACGAGCAGTACTTC. Translation: CASSWKLAGGPSFYEQYF.

The rearrangement joins TRBV5-5 to TRBJ1-3; 7 bases fit TRBD1. CDR1 and CDR2 from the germline V gene are SGHKS and YYEKEE (reference sequence). The length of the CDR3 is 15 residues. The V and J ends lost 0 bases and 2 bases, in that order; junction bases with no gene match: 2. CDR3 amino acids: CASSLDRGTGNTIYF. CDR3 nucleotide sequence: TGTGCCAGCAGCTTGGACAGGGGAACTGGAAACACCATATATTTT.

This clone was picked up one time. This rearrangement joins TRBV5-1 to TRBJ2-5, with TRBD1 matching 7 bases. Germline CDR1 SGHRS, CDR2 YFSETQ. With V trimmed by 4 bases and J by 2 bases, 5 bases remained unmatched. CDR3 length: 14 residues. CDR3 protein: CASSQPGQQETQYF. The CDR3 DNA follows: TGCGCCAGCAGCCAACCGGGACAGCAAGAGACCCAGTACTTC.

This clone was detected only a few times. The V and J genes are TRBV10-3 and TRBJ1-4; possibly TRBD1 for D (5 bases). Trimming removed 2 bases from V and 8 bases from J, with 15 bases in between. CDR3 length: 15 residues. Germline values: CDR1 ENHRY, CDR2 SYGVKD. The CDR3 region is CAISERAGTGEKLFF. The CDR3 DNA follows: TGTGCCATCAGTGAGCGAGCCGGGACTGGCGAAAAACTGTTTTTT.

This chain uses TRBV11-2 with TRBJ2-5; 11 bases are shared with TRBD1. The end of the DNA is better explained by TRBJ2-7, so the J call may be wrong. CDR1 SGHAT and CDR2 FQNNGV come from the germline V gene. The CDR3 is 15 amino acids. In DNA, the CDR3 is TGTGCCAGCAGCCCGCGGGACAGGGGGTCGTACGAGCAGTACTTC. Its translation: CASSPRDRGSYEQYF.

As DNA, the CDR3 is TGCGCCAGCCAAAGACAGGGGCTATACAATGAGCAGTTCTTC. Its protein is CASQRQGLYNEQFF. The chain couples TRBV5-1 to TRBJ2-1; TRBD1 aligns across 8 bases. The CDR3 runs 14 residues. The germline V gene has CDR1 SGHRS and CDR2 YFSETQ. V lost 7 bases and J lost 4; bases outside the gene matches: 7. The whole variable domain, remainder taken from reference TRBV5-1 and TRBJ2-1, is KAGVTQTPRYLIKTRGQQVTLSCSPISGHRSVSWYQQTPGQGLQFLFEYFSETQRNKGNFPGRFSGRQFSNSRSEMNVSTLELGDSALYLCASQRQGLYNEQFFGPGTRLTVL.

The chain joins TRBV30 to TRBJ1-5; D remains ambiguous. Germline CDR1 and CDR2: GTSNPN and SVGIG (reference sequence). V was pared by 2 bases and J by 5 bases, with 28 bases between. This CDR3 region has 19 residues. The CDR3 DNA reads TGTGCCTGGAGTCAGAGAAGAGAAGGGTACTCACGGGATCATCAGCCCCAGCATTTT. This codes for CAWSQRREGYSRDHQPQHF.

V and J are TRBV29-1 and TRBJ2-6; maybe TRBD1 (7 bases). CDR1 is SQVTM, CDR2 ANQGSEA, per germline. The V and J ends lost 7 bases and 1 base respectively, with 20 bases between them. This CDR3 is 17 amino acids long. CDR3 in amino acids: CSGGDKGAQSGANVLTF. The CDR3 region has the DNA TGCAGCGGCGGGGACAAGGGGGCGCAGTCTGGGGCCAACGTCCTGACTTTC. Filled out from reference TRBV29-1 and TRBJ2-6, the complete variable domain reads SAVISQKPSRDICQRGTSLTIQCQVDSQVTMMFWYRQQPGQSLTLIATANQGSEATYESGFVIDKFPISRPNLTFSTLTVSNMSPEDSSIYLCSGGDKGAQSGANVLTFGAGSRLTVL.

The chain recombines TRBV2 with TRBJ2-3; perhaps TRBD2 as D (6 bases). The germline V gene encodes CDR1 SNHLY and CDR2 FYNNEI. This CDR3 has 15 residues. Trimming took 4 bases from V and 6 from J, leaving 17 bases between them. As DNA, the CDR3 is TGTGCCAGCAGTGTGAGAGTGGGGGGTCCGGATACGCAGTATTTT. Encoded protein: CASSVRVGGPDTQYF.

CDR3 protein: CASSPGTSGQETQYF. The CDR3, as DNA: TGTGCCAGCAGCCCTGGGACTAGCGGCCAAGAGACCCAGTACTTC. This chain joins TRBV11-2 and TRBJ2-5; TRBD2 aligns across 11 bases. Germline trimming cut 5 bases from V and 1 base from J; bases unmatched to any gene: 3. The CDR3 covers 15 residues. Germline loops: CDR1 SGHAT, CDR2 FQNNGV.

The chain combines TRBV19 with TRBJ1-1; no definite D call. The V gene's germline CDR1 is LNHDA and CDR2 SQIVND (reference sequence). The CDR3 consists of 14 residues. Trimming took off 3 bases at V and 0 bases at J, with 8 bases between the two ends. The chain's CDR3 is CASSIGVLNTEAFF. CDR3 bases: TGTGCCAGTAGTATCGGGGTCCTGAACACTGAAGCTTTCTTT. Full variable domain (rest looked up from reference TRBV19 and TRBJ1-1): DGGITQSPKYLFRKEGQNVTLSCEQNLNHDAMYWYRQDPGQGLRLIYYSQIVNDFQKGDIAEGYSVSREKKESFPLTVTSAQKNPTAFYLCASSIGVLNTEAFFGQGTRLTVV.

The chain combines TRBV5-1 with TRBJ1-4; D ambiguous. V was pared by 0 bases and J by 16 bases, with 19 bases between. This CDR3 contains 14 residues. Germline CDR1 SGHRS, CDR2 YFSETQ. The CDR3 loop is CASSLVAGSRTQFF. The CDR3 nucleotides are TGCGCCAGCAGCTTGGTGGCTGGTTCGCGGACTCAGTTTTTT.

This chain connects TRBV4-1 to TRBJ2-2; 11 bases line up with TRBD2. Germline V gives CDR1 MGHRA, CDR2 YSYEKL. The CDR3 has 17 amino acids. The trim removed 6 bases at V and 2 bases at J, leaving 8 bases unmatched. The CDR3 bases are TGCGCCAGCAGGCCCGGACTAGCGGGTAGTAACACCGGGGAGCTGTTTTTT. This translates into CASRPGLAGSNTGELFF.

The CDR3 spells CASSQHTGAEQYF. DNA of the CDR3: TGTGCCAGCAGCCAGCACACAGGGGCCGAGCAGTACTTC. The chain carries TRBV7-6 and TRBJ2-7; 7 nucleotides agree with TRBD1. The V and J ends lost 5 bases and 6 bases, in that order; junction bases with no gene match: 7. CDR3 size: 13 residues. The V gene's germline CDR1 is SGHVS and CDR2 FNYEAQ.